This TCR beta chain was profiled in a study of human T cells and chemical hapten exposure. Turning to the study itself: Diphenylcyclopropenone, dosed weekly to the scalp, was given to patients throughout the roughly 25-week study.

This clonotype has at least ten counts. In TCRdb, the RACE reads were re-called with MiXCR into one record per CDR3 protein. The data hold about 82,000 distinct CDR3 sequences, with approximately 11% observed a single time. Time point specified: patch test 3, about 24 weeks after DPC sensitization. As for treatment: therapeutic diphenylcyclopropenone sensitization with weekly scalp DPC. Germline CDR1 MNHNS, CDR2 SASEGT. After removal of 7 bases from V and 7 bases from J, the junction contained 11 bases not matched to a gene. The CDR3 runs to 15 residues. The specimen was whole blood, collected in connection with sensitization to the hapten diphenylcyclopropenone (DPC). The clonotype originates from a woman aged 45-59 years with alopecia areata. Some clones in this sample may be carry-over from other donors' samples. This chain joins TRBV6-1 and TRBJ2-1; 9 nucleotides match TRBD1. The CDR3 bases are TGTGCCAGCATTACGATTGGACAGGGGTGGAATGAGCAGTTCTTC. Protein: CASITIGQGWNEQFF.